The rows below give T cell receptor beta chains drawn from one sample of a study of tumor-infiltrating lymphocytes in oesophageal squamous cell carcinoma. In TCRdb, the PCR reads were re-called with MiXCR into one record per CDR3 protein. This table has 10,000 to 15,000 distinct CDR3 sequences, 50% to 65% appearing once. Specimen: esophageal tumor tissue. These receptors were taken from a female donor with esophageal squamous cell carcinoma. The CDR3 runs from the conserved cysteine through the conserved F or W. The order of the fields is V gene, clone size, D gene, J gene, CDR3 protein, CDR3 DNA. D genes are given only for firm matches. Some rows have no size entry. The others give once, few or many, or a class for an expanded clone.

v_gene: TRBV24-1
abundance: -
d_gene: -
j_gene: TRBJ2-5
CDR3aa: CATSRGQETQYF
CDR3nt: TGTGCCACCAGCAGGGGACAAGAGACCCAGTACTTC

v_gene: TRBV6-1
abundance: -
d_gene: -
j_gene: TRBJ1-3
CDR3aa: CASSEEESSGNTIYF
CDR3nt: TGTGCCAGCAGTGAGGAAGAGAGCTCTGGAAACACCATATATTTT

v_gene: TRBV7-3
abundance: once
d_gene: -
j_gene: TRBJ2-5
CDR3aa: CASSLSRPSPQETQYF
CDR3nt: TGTGCCAGCAGCTTATCGAGACCGTCCCCTCAAGAGACCCAGTACTTC

v_gene: TRBV3-1
abundance: -
d_gene: -
j_gene: TRBJ1-5
CDR3aa: CASSQDLNQPQHF
CDR3nt: TGTGCCAGCAGCCAAGACTTAAATCAGCCCCAGCATTTT

v_gene: TRBV11-2
abundance: once
d_gene: -
j_gene: TRBJ2-5
CDR3aa: CASSSGFSQYF
CDR3nt: TGTGCCAGCAGCTCCGGTTTTTCCCAGTACTTC

v_gene: TRBV6-6
abundance: -
d_gene: -
j_gene: TRBJ2-5
CDR3aa: CASSSPRGMEQYF
CDR3nt: TGTGCCAGCAGCTCCCCTAGGGGTATGGAGCAGTACTTC

v_gene: TRBV7-3
abundance: -
d_gene: -
j_gene: TRBJ2-5
CDR3aa: CASSPTGLQETQYF
CDR3nt: TGTGCCAGCAGCCCCACCGGCCTCCAAGAGACCCAGTACTTT

v_gene: TRBV5-4
abundance: many
d_gene: -
j_gene: TRBJ2-3
CDR3aa: CASSHWGSGESDTQYF
CDR3nt: TGTGCCAGCAGCCACTGGGGGAGTGGGGAGTCAGATACGCAGTATTTT

v_gene: TRBV5-1
abundance: -
d_gene: TRBD1
j_gene: TRBJ2-2
CDR3aa: CASSSNFRGQGKNTGELFF
CDR3nt: TGCGCCAGCAGCTCTAACTTCCGAGGACAGGGGAAAAACACCGGGGAGCTGTTTTTT

v_gene: TRBV11-2
abundance: few
d_gene: TRBD2
j_gene: TRBJ2-1
CDR3aa: CASSRRGSGGYNEQFF
CDR3nt: TGTGCCAGCAGCCGGCGGGGGAGCGGGGGCTACAATGAGCAGTTCTTC

v_gene: TRBV5-1
abundance: few
d_gene: -
j_gene: TRBJ2-1
CDR3aa: CASSLKRVYNEQFF
CDR3nt: TGCGCCAGCAGCTTAAAGCGGGTCTACAATGAGCAGTTCTTC

v_gene: TRBV6-1
abundance: once
d_gene: -
j_gene: TRBJ2-7
CDR3aa: CASSQGAAYEQYF
CDR3nt: TGTGCCAGCAGCCAGGGAGCAGCCTACGAGCAGTACTTC

v_gene: TRBV4-2
abundance: many
d_gene: -
j_gene: TRBJ1-2
CDR3aa: CASSQGLIGYGYTF
CDR3nt: TGTGCCAGCAGCCAAGGGCTCATAGGCTATGGCTACACCTTC

v_gene: TRBV11-3
abundance: once
d_gene: TRBD1
j_gene: TRBJ1-5
CDR3aa: CASSLVHPPGQAHQPQHF
CDR3nt: TGTGCCAGCAGCTTAGTTCACCCACCGGGACAGGCTCATCAGCCCCAGCATTTT

v_gene: TRBV7-9
abundance: -
d_gene: TRBD1
j_gene: TRBJ2-2
CDR3aa: CASSLQQGGTGELFF
CDR3nt: TGTGCCAGCAGCTTACAACAGGGGGGCACCGGGGAGCTGTTTTTT

v_gene: TRBV5-3
abundance: -
d_gene: TRBD2
j_gene: TRBJ2-5
CDR3aa: CASSSLWGGTETQYF
CDR3nt: TGTGCCAGCAGCTCCCTGTGGGGGGGGACCGAGACCCAGTACTTC

v_gene: TRBV10-3
abundance: once
d_gene: TRBD2
j_gene: TRBJ2-7
CDR3aa: CAISELGLAGVVEQYF
CDR3nt: TGTGCCATCAGTGAACTGGGACTAGCGGGAGTTGTCGAGCAGTACTTC

v_gene: TRBV6-1
abundance: -
d_gene: TRBD2
j_gene: TRBJ2-1
CDR3aa: CASRGGGTRGGGSYNEQFF
CDR3nt: TGTGCCAGCAGGGGGGGCGGGACTAGGGGTGGCGGCTCCTACAATGAGCAGTTCTTC

v_gene: TRBV10-2
abundance: once
d_gene: -
j_gene: TRBJ2-6
CDR3aa: CASSPGGANVLTF
CDR3nt: TGCGCCAGCAGTCCTGGCGGGGCCAACGTCCTGACTTTC

v_gene: TRBV7-3
abundance: -
d_gene: -
j_gene: TRBJ2-1
CDR3aa: CASSGAPSSYNEQFF
CDR3nt: TGTGCCAGCAGCGGAGCCCCGAGCTCCTACAATGAGCAGTTCTTC

v_gene: TRBV7-2
abundance: -
d_gene: TRBD2
j_gene: TRBJ2-6
CDR3aa: CASSLRIIGASGRAFGANVLTF
CDR3nt: TGTGCCAGCAGCTTACGAATCATCGGCGCTAGCGGGAGGGCCTTCGGGGCCAACGTCCTGACTTTC

v_gene: TRBV12-3/TRBV12-4
abundance: -
d_gene: TRBD1
j_gene: TRBJ2-4
CDR3aa: CASSADRVVKNIQYF
CDR3nt: TGTGCCAGCAGCGCTGACAGGGTCGTCAAAAACATTCAGTACTTC

v_gene: TRBV7-2
abundance: -
d_gene: TRBD2
j_gene: TRBJ2-3
CDR3aa: CASRGLAGGDTQYF
CDR3nt: TGTGCCAGCAGGGGACTAGCGGGTGGGGATACGCAGTATTTT

v_gene: TRBV10-3
abundance: -
d_gene: -
j_gene: TRBJ2-5
CDR3aa: CAIRGTGTEETQYF
CDR3nt: TGTGCCATCAGGGGGACCGGGACGGAAGAGACCCAGTACTTC

v_gene: TRBV28
abundance: -
d_gene: TRBD2
j_gene: TRBJ2-2
CDR3aa: CASRLAGGTGELFF
CDR3nt: TGTGCCAGCAGGCTAGCGGGGGGCACCGGGGAGCTGTTTTTT

v_gene: TRBV6-1
abundance: -
d_gene: TRBD2
j_gene: TRBJ2-7
CDR3aa: CASSGLADSYEQYF
CDR3nt: TGTGCCAGCAGCGGACTAGCGGACTCCTACGAGCAGTACTTC

v_gene: TRBV24-1
abundance: -
d_gene: -
j_gene: TRBJ2-1
CDR3aa: CATSDSDRSYEQFF
CDR3nt: TGTGCCACCAGTGATTCAGACAGGTCCTACGAGCAGTTCTTC